Below are 28 T cell receptor beta chains sequenced from a single sample in a study of blood T cells in healthy people across ages. A second PCR of 7 to 11 cycles used a sample-barcoded 5' primer and a J-beta primer mix. Via MiXCR, TCRdb re-called the 5' RACE reads, giving one row per CDR3 protein. The table records 550,000 to 700,000 distinct CDR3 sequences, 25% to 30% of them present only once. Input material: blood. The receptors derive from a woman in her 70s in good health.

There are many counts of this clonotype. The rearrangement joins TRBV12-3 or TRBV12-4 to TRBJ2-7; D uncertain. Deletions cut 6 bases from V and 2 bases from J, with 8 bases between. This CDR3 comprises 12 residues. CDR3 sequence reads: CASSLRAYEQYF. CDR3 nucleotides: TGTGCCAGCAGCCTACGCGCCTACGAGCAGTACTTC.

This clonotype occurred a few times. The J gene is TRBJ2-5, the V gene TRBV7-2, with D perhaps given as TRBD1 or TRBD2 (5 bases each). The DNA end is more similar to TRBJ2-1, so the J call may be wrong. Germline CDR1 SGHTA, CDR2 FQGNSA. The CDR3 covers 15 residues. DNA for the CDR3: TGTGCCAGCAGCTTAGTCTATCCAAGAGGGGATGAGCAGTTCTTC. As protein: CASSLVYPRGDEQFF.

V and J are TRBV2 and TRBJ2-1, with D unclear. This CDR3 has 12 residues. Germline V gives CDR1 SNHLY, CDR2 FYNNEI. The germline V and J ends were trimmed by 2 bases and 9 bases, with 8 bases remaining between them. CDR3 sequence reads: CASSETGGEQFF. The CDR3 nucleotides are TGTGCCAGCAGTGAAACGGGCGGTGAGCAGTTCTTC. The whole variable domain, filled in from reference TRBV2 and TRBJ2-1, reads EPEVTQTPSHQVTQMGQEVILRCVPISNHLYFYWYRQILGQKVEFLVSFYNNEISEKSEIFDDQFSVERPDGSNFTLKIRSTKLEDSAMYFCASSETGGEQFFGPGTRLTVL.

The chain couples TRBV30 to TRBJ2-5; TRBD2 aligns across 7 bases. Germline trimming cut 2 bases from V and 7 bases from J; bases unmatched to any gene: 7. The length of the CDR3 is 13 residues. CDR1 and CDR2 from the germline V gene are GTSNPN and SVGIG (reference sequence). As DNA, the CDR3 is TGTGCCTGGAGTTCCGGGCCGGGAGGGACCCAGTACTTC. Its translation is CAWSSGPGGTQYF. Using reference TRBV30 and TRBJ2-5 for the parts outside the CDR3, the full variable domain is SQTIHQWPATLVQPVGSPLSLECTVEGTSNPNLYWYRQAAGRGLQLLFYSVGIGQISSEVPQNLSASRPQDRQFILSSKKLLLSDSGFYLCAWSSGPGGTQYFGPGTRLLVL.

This clonotype was seen only a few times. The J gene is TRBJ2-1, the V gene TRBV2; 10 bases are shared with TRBD1. CDR1 and CDR2 from the germline V gene are SNHLY and FYNNEI. V lost 4 bases and J lost 5; bases outside the gene matches: 2. The CDR3 covers 14 residues. For the CDR3, the DNA is TGTGCCAGCAGTGGACAGGGGGCCGACAATGAGCAGTTCTTC. Its protein is CASSGQGADNEQFF.

The rearrangement uses TRBV14 and TRBJ2-2, with D perhaps TRBD2 (5 bases). Germline V gives CDR1 SGHDN, CDR2 FVKESK. The CDR3 spans 14 residues. V was pared by 4 bases and J by 1 base, with 7 bases between. The CDR3 is CASSLGVNTGELFF. CDR3 bases: TGTGCCAGCAGCCTCGGGGTGAACACCGGGGAGCTGTTTTTT.

The CDR3 protein is CSVNRGTAKETQYF. CDR3 coding DNA: TGCAGCGTGAACCGAGGGACAGCTAAAGAGACCCAGTACTTC. The chain combines TRBV29-1 with TRBJ2-5; the match to TRBD1 covers 7 bases. Germline V lookup: CDR1 SQVTM, CDR2 ANQGSEA. The trim removed 6 bases at V and 3 bases at J, leaving 10 bases unmatched. The CDR3 loop spans 14 amino acids. The whole variable domain, remainder taken from reference TRBV29-1 and TRBJ2-5, is SAVISQKPSRDICQRGTSLTIQCQVDSQVTMMFWYRQQPGQSLTLIATANQGSEATYESGFVIDKFPISRPNLTFSTLTVSNMSPEDSSIYLCSVNRGTAKETQYFGPGTRLLVL.

V gene TRBV12-3 or TRBV12-4 combines with J gene TRBJ2-5; possibly TRBD1 for D (6 bases). The CDR3 covers 11 residues. Between the trimmed V and J ends, which lost 8 bases and 7 bases, there was a span of 11 bases. The CDR3 coding sequence is TGTGCCAGCCGGGGCAGGGGGACCCAGTACTTC. As protein: CASRGRGTQYF.

The DNA for the CDR3 is TGTGCCAGCAGTTACCGGGACAGCCCTAATGAAAAACTGTTTTTT. This encodes CASSYRDSPNEKLFF. The chain is built from TRBV2 and TRBJ1-4; 7 bases agree with TRBD1. The CDR3 totals 15 residues. J lost 3 bases, V lost 5 bases, and 6 bases had no gene match. Germline V gene data show CDR1 as SNHLY and CDR2 as FYNNEI.

This clonotype was observed many times. V and J are TRBV6-2 or TRBV6-3 and TRBJ1-2; TRBD1 agrees at 8 bases. The CDR3 runs 15 residues. Losses at the gene ends were 6 bases for V and 8 bases for J; bases not matched to a gene: 14. Germline V CDR1 and CDR2: MNHEY, SVGEGT. The DNA of the CDR3 is TGTGCCAGCAGCCCAAGACAGGGGAGGAGGACGGGCTACACCTTC. Protein product: CASSPRQGRRTGYTF.

There are many counts of this clonotype. V usage is TRBV9 and J usage is TRBJ2-4, with D perhaps TRBD1 (6 bases). Germline loops: CDR1 SGDLS, CDR2 YYNGEE. The CDR3 totals 15 residues. Trimming cost V 4 bases and J 1 base, with 12 bases left between them. DNA of the CDR3: TGTGCCAGCAGCACAGGGTTAGTGGCCAAAAACATTCAGTACTTC. Its translation is CASSTGLVAKNIQYF.

The table lists this clonotype with a few counts. The rearrangement links TRBV5-6 to TRBJ1-2; weak D call: TRBD1 (5 bases). The CDR3 covers 13 residues. Germline assignment: CDR1 SGHDT and CDR2 YYEEEE. Trimming removed 2 bases at V and 8 bases at J, with 13 bases between. The CDR3 here is CASSFGVAGGYTF. The CDR3 coding sequence is TGTGCCAGCAGCTTTGGAGTAGCAGGGGGCTACACCTTC. The whole variable domain, filled in from reference TRBV5-6 and TRBJ1-2, reads DAGVTQSPTHLIKTRGQQVTLRCSPKSGHDTVSWYQQALGQGPQFIFQYYEEEERQRGNFPDRFSGHQFPNYSSELNVNALLLGDSALYLCASSFGVAGGYTFGSGTRLTVV.

This clonotype showed up many times. The junction departs from germline at one end; a sequencing error may be responsible. The rearrangement uses TRBV5-1 and TRBJ2-5; possible D gene TRBD1, 6 bases. The CDR3 has 13 amino acids. Germline assignment: CDR1 SGHRS and CDR2 YFSETQ. The CDR3 loop is CASSPDSQETQYF. The DNA of the CDR3 is TGTGCCAGCAGCCCGGACAGCCAAGAGACCCAGTACTTC.

The chain carries TRBV13 and TRBJ2-1; TRBD1 is a possible D gene (5 bases). Germline V gives CDR1 PRHDT, CDR2 FYEKMQ (reference sequence). Trimming left V 6 bases short and J 4 bases short, with 10 bases between. The CDR3 spans 13 residues. The CDR3 bases are TGTGCCAGCAGGCCCCCAGGGTACAATGAGCAGTTCTTC. This gives the protein CASRPPGYNEQFF.

The rearrangement uses TRBV20-1 and TRBJ1-2; 11 positions agree with TRBD1. After removal of 2 bases from V and 8 bases from J, the junction contained 7 bases not matched to a gene. The germline V gene has CDR1 DFQATT and CDR2 SNEGSKA (reference sequence). This CDR3 has 14 amino acids. CDR3 in amino acids: CSARPGQGARGYTF. As DNA, the CDR3 is TGCAGTGCTAGACCCGGACAGGGGGCAAGGGGCTACACCTTC.

The chain is built from TRBV28 and TRBJ2-3; D unclear. Germline V gene data show CDR1 as MDHEN and CDR2 as SYDVKM. The length of the CDR3 is 13 residues. V shed 6 bases and J shed 0 bases, with 7 bases lying between them. The CDR3 bases are TGTGCCAGCAGGGACGACAGCACAGATACGCAGTATTTT. This translates into CASRDDSTDTQYF.

This CDR3 reads CASSLAGGGIYEQYF. In DNA form, the CDR3 reads TGTGCCAGCAGCTTGGCAGGCGGGGGCATCTACGAGCAGTACTTC. V gene TRBV11-2 combines with J gene TRBJ2-7; the D gene is possibly TRBD2 (7 bases). This CDR3 region has 15 residues. V lost 3 bases, J lost 3 bases, and 15 bases lay in between. Germline CDR1 reads SGHAT; CDR2 reads FQNNGV.

This chain uses TRBV4-1 with TRBJ1-1; the match to TRBD1 covers 7 bases. V was clipped by 1 base and J by 5 bases; unmatched bases: 7. Germline V gene lookup returns CDR1 MGHRA and CDR2 YSYEKL. This CDR3 region has 15 residues. The DNA for the CDR3 is TGCGCCAGCAGCCAAGTGGGGGCAGGGGGTACTGAAGCTTTCTTT. It codes for CASSQVGAGGTEAFF.

This clonotype occurred many times. This chain uses TRBV4-1 with TRBJ2-5, with 8 bases fitting TRBD1. V shed 6 bases and J 3 bases; nucleotides not matched to a gene: 3. The V gene's germline CDR1 is MGHRA and CDR2 YSYEKL. The CDR3 runs 13 residues. The CDR3 reads CASSWDRKETQYF. CDR3 sequence (DNA): TGCGCCAGCAGTTGGGACAGGAAAGAGACCCAGTACTTC.

With regard to this clonotype: Compared with germline, one end of the junction differs, possibly owing to a read error. V gene TRBV27 combines with J gene TRBJ2-3; TRBD2 might be the D (5 bases). The CDR3 loop spans 15 amino acids. From germline, CDR1 is MNHEY and CDR2 SMNVEV (reference sequence). The CDR3 sequence: CAGSLAGTPQDTQYF. As DNA, the CDR3 is TGTGCCGGCAGTTTGGCGGGCACTCCCCAAGATACGCAGTATTTT.

The table lists this clonotype with many counts. The chain links TRBV7-7 to TRBJ2-5, with a tentative D call TRBD1 (6 bases). The CDR3 contains 16 residues. Trimming pared 5 bases from V and 4 bases from J, leaving 20 bases between. From germline, CDR1 is SSHAT and CDR2 FNYEAQ (reference sequence). CDR3 residues: CASSPALDRTRETQYF. As DNA, the CDR3 is TGTGCCAGCAGCCCGGCTCTTGACAGGACCCGAGAGACCCAGTACTTC.

V usage is TRBV6-2 or TRBV6-3 and J usage is TRBJ1-2; no clear D gene. Trimming took off 2 bases at V and 8 bases at J, with 9 bases between the two ends. The CDR3 contains 12 residues. Germline loops: CDR1 MNHEY, CDR2 SVGEGT. CDR3 nucleotide sequence: TGTGCCAGCAGTTACAAACACATCGGCTACACCTTC. Its protein product is CASSYKHIGYTF.

There are a few counts of this clonotype. The chain employs TRBV29-1 and TRBJ1-2; 8 nucleotides line up with TRBD1. Per the germline V gene, CDR1 is SQVTM and CDR2 is ANQGSEA. The CDR3 sequence is 17 residues long. The junction had 10 bases not matched to a gene; V was cut back by 0 bases and J by 1 base. The CDR3 loop is CSVEEPGDRGFNYGYTF. The CDR3 DNA reads TGCAGCGTTGAAGAACCGGGTGACAGGGGTTTTAACTATGGCTACACCTTC.

This clonotype occurred a few times. The chain links TRBV12-3 or TRBV12-4 to TRBJ1-5, with D tentatively TRBD1 (6 bases). The CDR3 covers 15 residues. Between the trimmed V and J ends, which lost 3 bases and 6 bases, there was a span of 15 bases. The CDR3 sequence: CASSLVRGLVQPQHF. As DNA, the CDR3 is TGTGCCAGCAGTTTGGTCAGGGGTCTGGTTCAGCCCCAGCATTTT.

The rearrangement links TRBV6-6 to TRBJ1-2; D is unclear. There are 13 residues in the CDR3. Germline CDR1 MNHNY, CDR2 SVGAGI (reference sequence). Trimming took off 2 bases at V and 1 base at J, with 5 bases between the two ends. CDR3 coding DNA: TGTGCCAGCAGTTACACGGATAACTATGGCTACACCTTC. Translation: CASSYTDNYGYTF.

V usage is TRBV7-9 and J usage is TRBJ2-7; D unclear. The germline V gene has CDR1 SEHNR and CDR2 FQNEAQ (reference sequence). Deletions cut 1 base from V and 0 bases from J, with 22 bases between. The CDR3 covers 19 residues. The CDR3: CASSLGFGRIEASSYEQYF. The CDR3 DNA reads TGTGCCAGCAGCTTAGGTTTTGGCAGGATCGAGGCCAGCTCCTACGAGCAGTACTTC.

This clonotype was counted between two and nine times. This may arise from a read error, as a much more abundant clone is one base away. V and J are TRBV4-2 and TRBJ2-1; 14 nucleotides align to TRBD2. The J call may be in error: the DNA end matches TRBJ2-5 better. This CDR3 spans 15 amino acids. From germline, CDR1 is LGHNA and CDR2 YNFKEQ. The CDR3, as DNA: TGTGCCAGCAGCCCGGGACTAGCGGGGGAGCTAACCCAGTACTTC. As protein: CASSPGLAGELTQYF.

This clonotype has a count of ten or more. The CDR3 region is CSVGTTDLTDTQYF. CDR3 coding DNA: TGCAGCGTTGGCACCACCGACCTTACAGATACGCAGTATTTT. The V and J genes are TRBV29-1 and TRBJ2-3; no clear D. Trimming stripped 4 bases from V and 3 bases from J, with 14 bases between. Germline V gene sequence: CDR1 SQVTM, CDR2 ANQGSEA. This CDR3 contains 14 residues.